This record looks at one TCR beta chain sequence and its context. Its antigen is not yet known. No much larger clone exists at a distance of one base, and base qualities are not known. Libraries were constructed by the immunoSEQ multiplex PCR assay. The published analysis was carried out like this. A statistical classification framework was developed to diagnose cytomegalovirus status using the catalog of TCR beta chain sequences. TCRdb took over this immuneACCESS table, retaining in-frame rearrangements with V and J assigned. Such tables are incomplete; in checked studies, under half of the missing clones stem from an unresolved V gene, and the remainder is unexplained. V and J calls and clone size are given by that table; D and trimming were obtained from the DNA. For this sample there are some 60,000 clones; approximately 96% appear just once. 0.9% of the sample rests with the top ten. The donors belonged to the validation cohort of around 110 subjects, which was separate from the 666-subject first cohort.

This entry is derived from a study of cytomegalovirus exposure and HLA in healthy donors (dated by TCRdb to the late 2010s). The study in broad terms: According to a later analysis, the approximately 120 validation repertoires were produced on the same platform as the 600 to 850 repertoires of the first cohort. The aim of the study was to test whether cataloging public T cell receptors could identify signatures of past pathogen exposure. Along with the approximately 650-subject first cohort, a separate validation cohort of 120 different subjects was used. To predict cytomegalovirus infection status, the study brought together high-throughput TCR immunosequencing, statistical association of individual TCRs with disease status, and machine learning.

The paper's findings and limits, for the study overall: The classifier was reported to diagnose cytomegalovirus status with high specificity and sensitivity in both the original and validation cohorts. Subsequent analysis determined that TCRs grouped into clusters in the first cohort also showed a tendency toward co-occurrence across the roughly 120 validation repertoires, and approximately 93% of cluster scores exceeded 0. Most TCR sequences were observed very rarely across donors, whereas some public TCRs were present in many individuals. All 120 or so repertoires were used to score co-occurrence in the validation cohort in a later analysis, because that analysis had no HLA typing for the cohort. A few of the identified cytomegalovirus-associated TCR beta chains were confirmed in vitro to be specific for cytomegalovirus antigens. A total of fewer than 200 TCR beta chains were listed by the study as associated with cytomegalovirus. It was suggested by the authors that the approach could potentially be generalized to other disease states and immunological phenotypes.

Input material: PBMCs. The sequence was collected from a man aged 18 to 29 in good health and CMV-seronegative.

The DNA reads TGTGCCAGCAGCTTTAACCCCGCGGGTGGGACTGAAGCTTTCTTT. Its coded protein is CASSFNPAGGTEAFF. In this chain, TRBV11-2 is recombined with TRBJ1-1; no D segment can be confidently identified. CDR1 and CDR2 are drawn from the germline V gene: SGHAT, FQNNGV. V is pared back by 3 bases and J by 5 bases, with 16 bases lying between the germline termini. The CDR3 has 15 amino acids, counting the end cysteine and phenylalanine. Kept here is only the CDR3 DNA, which spans 45 bases and is read in frame from base 1.